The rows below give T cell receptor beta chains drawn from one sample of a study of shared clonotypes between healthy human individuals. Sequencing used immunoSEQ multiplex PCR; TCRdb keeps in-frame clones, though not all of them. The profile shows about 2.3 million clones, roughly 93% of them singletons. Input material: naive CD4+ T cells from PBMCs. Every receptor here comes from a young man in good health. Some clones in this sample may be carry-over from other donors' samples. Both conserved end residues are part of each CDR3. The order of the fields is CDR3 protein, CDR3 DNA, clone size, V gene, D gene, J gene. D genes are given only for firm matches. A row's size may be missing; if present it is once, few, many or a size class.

cdr3_aa: CASSPDSTGIIVYGYTF
cdr3_nt: TGTGCCAGCTCACCGGACAGTACTGGGATTATCGTCTATGGCTACACCTTC
clone_size: .
v_call: TRBV18
d_call: .
j_call: TRBJ1-2

cdr3_aa: CASSFGLAGIGSYNEQFF
cdr3_nt: TGTGCCAGCAGTTTCGGGTTAGCCGGGATCGGGTCCTACAATGAGCAGTTCTTC
clone_size: .
v_call: TRBV28
d_call: .
j_call: TRBJ2-1

cdr3_aa: CASTSTSSGEQFF
cdr3_nt: TGTGCCAGCACGTCGACTAGTTCGGGTGAGCAGTTCTTC
clone_size: once
v_call: TRBV7-2
d_call: .
j_call: TRBJ2-1

cdr3_aa: CASSLPGQGPGEQYF
cdr3_nt: TGCGCCAGCAGTTTGCCGGGACAGGGGCCGGGCGAGCAGTACTTC
clone_size: once
v_call: TRBV5-1
d_call: TRBD1
j_call: TRBJ2-7

cdr3_aa: CASSSQGTLAYGYTF
cdr3_nt: TGTGCCAGCAGCTCACAGGGGACGCTAGCCTATGGCTACACCTTC
clone_size: .
v_call: TRBV7-3
d_call: TRBD1
j_call: TRBJ1-2

cdr3_aa: CASSEAGTSGSIAKNIQYF
cdr3_nt: TGTGCCAGCAGTGAAGCCGGGACTAGCGGGAGCATAGCCAAAAACATTCAGTACTTC
clone_size: .
v_call: TRBV6-1
d_call: TRBD2
j_call: TRBJ2-4

cdr3_aa: CASSYTIQGNAETQYF
cdr3_nt: TGTGCCAGCAGCTACACAATACAGGGGAATGCAGAGACCCAGTACTTC
clone_size: once
v_call: TRBV7-8
d_call: TRBD1
j_call: TRBJ2-5

cdr3_aa: CASSEQLIGTNEQFF
cdr3_nt: TGTGCCAGCAGTGAACAATTAATCGGGACTAATGAGCAGTTCTTC
clone_size: .
v_call: TRBV2
d_call: .
j_call: TRBJ2-1

cdr3_aa: CASSRFVPNEKLFF
cdr3_nt: TGTGCCAGCAGCCGGTTCGTACCTAATGAAAAACTGTTTTTT
clone_size: .
v_call: TRBV16
d_call: .
j_call: TRBJ1-4

cdr3_aa: CASSQDLPRVEGYTF
cdr3_nt: TGTGCCAGCAGCCAAGATCTGCCTCGGGTAGAGGGCTACACCTTC
clone_size: once
v_call: TRBV4-2
d_call: .
j_call: TRBJ1-2

cdr3_aa: CASSSGVLGSYGYTF
cdr3_nt: TGTGCCAGCAGCTCCGGGGTACTAGGATCCTATGGCTACACCTTC
clone_size: .
v_call: TRBV7-9
d_call: .
j_call: TRBJ1-2

cdr3_aa: CASSPDSYEQYF
cdr3_nt: TGTGCCAGCAGCCCCGACTCCTACGAGCAGTACTTC
clone_size: .
v_call: TRBV28
d_call: .
j_call: TRBJ2-7

cdr3_aa: CASSDRDYGYTF
cdr3_nt: TGTGCCAGTTCGGACAGGGACTATGGCTACACCTTC
clone_size: few
v_call: TRBV19
d_call: TRBD1
j_call: TRBJ1-2

cdr3_aa: CASSPFRDRAHNEQFF
cdr3_nt: TGTGCCAGCAGCCCGTTCCGGGACAGGGCCCACAATGAGCAGTTCTTC
clone_size: .
v_call: TRBV28
d_call: TRBD1
j_call: TRBJ2-1

cdr3_aa: CASSLSRLAEGQKNIQYF
cdr3_nt: TGTGCCAGCAGTTTATCCCGACTAGCGGAGGGGCAAAAAAACATTCAGTACTTC
clone_size: .
v_call: TRBV27
d_call: TRBD2
j_call: TRBJ2-4

cdr3_aa: CASSAEFETQYF
cdr3_nt: TGTGCCAGCAGCGCTGAGTTTGAGACCCAGTACTTC
clone_size: .
v_call: TRBV6-1
d_call: .
j_call: TRBJ2-5

cdr3_aa: CASSLVAGTSNYEQYF
cdr3_nt: TGCGCCAGCAGCTTGGTAGCCGGGACTAGTAACTACGAGCAGTACTTC
clone_size: .
v_call: TRBV5-1
d_call: TRBD2
j_call: TRBJ2-7

cdr3_aa: CASSSGAGTSYEQYF
cdr3_nt: TGCGCCAGCAGCTCGGGAGCCGGGACTTCCTACGAGCAGTACTTC
clone_size: .
v_call: TRBV5-1
d_call: .
j_call: TRBJ2-7

cdr3_aa: CASRMLGRGNTEAFF
cdr3_nt: TGCGCCAGCAGGATGTTGGGTAGGGGGAACACTGAAGCTTTCTTT
clone_size: .
v_call: TRBV4-1
d_call: .
j_call: TRBJ1-1

cdr3_aa: CASSVGTSGRTLSSYNEQFF
cdr3_nt: TGTGCCAGCAGCGTAGGGACTAGCGGGAGGACCCTAAGCTCCTACAATGAGCAGTTCTTC
clone_size: .
v_call: TRBV9
d_call: TRBD2
j_call: TRBJ2-1